The T cell receptor beta chain under discussion was sequenced for a study of post-analysis software for immune sequencing data. Study-level findings and limits: Diversity measured as normalized Chao1 was significantly lower in multiple sclerosis patients than in controls. Patients had higher frequencies than controls of roughly 5 TRBV segments, including TRBV5-6, TRBV5-1 and TRBV20-1.

With V trimmed by 5 bases and J by 6 bases, 8 bases remained unmatched. Germline V gene lookup returns CDR1 SGHTS and CDR2 YDEGEE. The CDR3 totals 16 residues. This clonotype has only a few counts. Its antigen remains unknown. Built from TCR beta cDNA, the libraries had unique molecular identifiers in them. TCRdb fed the PCR reads into MiXCR, producing one record per CDR3 protein. The sample has roughly 410,000 distinct CDR3 sequences, less than 35% seen once; the top ten hold roughly 13%. The sequenced material came from blood. The J gene is TRBJ2-3, the V gene TRBV5-8, with TRBD2 matching 14 bases. This TCR was recovered from a girl aged 10 to 17 with multiple sclerosis. This CDR3 reads CASSTSRTSGGDTQYF. CDR3 sequence (DNA): TGTGCCAGCAGTACCTCCCGGACTAGCGGGGGGGATACGCAGTATTTT.